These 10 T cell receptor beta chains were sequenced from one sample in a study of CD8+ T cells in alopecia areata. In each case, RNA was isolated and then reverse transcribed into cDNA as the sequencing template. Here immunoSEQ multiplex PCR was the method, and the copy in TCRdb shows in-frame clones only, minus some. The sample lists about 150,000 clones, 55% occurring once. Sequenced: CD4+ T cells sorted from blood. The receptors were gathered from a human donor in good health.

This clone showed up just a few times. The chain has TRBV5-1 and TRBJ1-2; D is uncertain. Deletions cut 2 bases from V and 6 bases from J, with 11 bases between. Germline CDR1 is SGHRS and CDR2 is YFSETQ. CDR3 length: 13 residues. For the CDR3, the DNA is TGCGCCAGCAGCTTAGGCAGGTCGGATGGCTACACCTTC. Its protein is CASSLGRSDGYTF.

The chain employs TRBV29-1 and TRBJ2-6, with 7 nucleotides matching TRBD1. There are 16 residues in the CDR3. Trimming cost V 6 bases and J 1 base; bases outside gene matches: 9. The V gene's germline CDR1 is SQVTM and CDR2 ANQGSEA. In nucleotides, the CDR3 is TGCAGCGTCCGAGGGACAGCGCCTTCTGGGGCCAACGTCCTGACTTTC. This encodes CSVRGTAPSGANVLTF.

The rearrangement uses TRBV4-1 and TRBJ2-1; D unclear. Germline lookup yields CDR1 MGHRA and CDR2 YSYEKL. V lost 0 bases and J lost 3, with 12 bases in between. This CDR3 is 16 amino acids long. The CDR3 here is CASSQESATYYNEQFF. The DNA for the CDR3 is TGCGCCAGCAGCCAAGAATCGGCGACCTACTACAATGAGCAGTTCTTC.

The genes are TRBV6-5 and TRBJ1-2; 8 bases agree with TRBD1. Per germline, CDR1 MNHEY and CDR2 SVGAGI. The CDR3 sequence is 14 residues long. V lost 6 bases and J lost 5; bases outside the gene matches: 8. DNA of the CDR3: TGTGCCAGCAGCCTCGGACAGGGTAGTTATGGCTACACCTTC. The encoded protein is CASSLGQGSYGYTF.

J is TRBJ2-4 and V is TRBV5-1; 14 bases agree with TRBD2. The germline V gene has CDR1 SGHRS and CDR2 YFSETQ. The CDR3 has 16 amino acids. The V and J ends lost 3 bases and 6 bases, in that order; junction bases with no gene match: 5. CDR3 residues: CASSSGLAGGRNIQYF. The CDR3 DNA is TGCGCCAGCAGCTCTGGACTAGCGGGAGGTAGAAACATTCAGTACTTC.

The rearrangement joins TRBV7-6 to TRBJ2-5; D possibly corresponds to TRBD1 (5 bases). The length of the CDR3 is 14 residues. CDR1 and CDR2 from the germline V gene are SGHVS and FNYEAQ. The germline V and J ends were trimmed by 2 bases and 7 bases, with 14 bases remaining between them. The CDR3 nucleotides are TGTGCCAGCAGCTTAACCGAGACAGCCGGGACCCAGTACTTC. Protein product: CASSLTETAGTQYF.

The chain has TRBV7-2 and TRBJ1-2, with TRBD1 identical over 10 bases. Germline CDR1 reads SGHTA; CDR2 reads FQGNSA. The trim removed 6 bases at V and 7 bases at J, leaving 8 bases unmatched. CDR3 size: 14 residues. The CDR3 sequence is CASRATGGAGGYTF. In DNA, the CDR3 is TGTGCCAGCAGAGCGACAGGGGGCGCCGGTGGCTACACCTTC.

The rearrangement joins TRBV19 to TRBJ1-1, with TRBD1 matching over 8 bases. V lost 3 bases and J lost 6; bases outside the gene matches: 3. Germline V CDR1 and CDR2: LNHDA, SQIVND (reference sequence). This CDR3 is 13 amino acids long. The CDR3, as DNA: TGTGCCAGTAGTATTACAGGGGGGGCTGAAGCTTTCTTT. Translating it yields CASSITGGAEAFF.

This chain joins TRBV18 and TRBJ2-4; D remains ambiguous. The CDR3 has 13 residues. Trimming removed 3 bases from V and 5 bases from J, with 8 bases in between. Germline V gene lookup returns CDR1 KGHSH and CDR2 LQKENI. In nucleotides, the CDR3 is TGTGCCAGCTCACCGACGGAACAAAACATTCAGTACTTC. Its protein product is CASSPTEQNIQYF.

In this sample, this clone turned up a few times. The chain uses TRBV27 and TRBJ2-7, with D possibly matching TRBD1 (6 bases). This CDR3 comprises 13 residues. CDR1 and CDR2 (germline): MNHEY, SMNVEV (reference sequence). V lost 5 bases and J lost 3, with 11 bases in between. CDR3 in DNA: TGTGCCAGCAGTCGGTACAGGGACTACGAGCAGTACTTC. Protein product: CASSRYRDYEQYF.